The 22 T cell receptor beta chains below all came from one sample that was sequenced in a study of T cell changes during pregnancy in multiple sclerosis. The assay was immunoSEQ multiplex PCR, and TCRdb's table has in-frame clones only and misses some. The table lists about 73,000 clones, around 90% of them singletons. Sequences were derived from peripheral blood, sampled after pregnancy. All receptors derive from a female donor in good health, enrolled as a control in a pregnancy study.

The gene calls are TRBV29-1 and TRBJ1-1, with 10 bases matching TRBD1. V lost 2 bases to trimming and J lost 4 bases; unmatched junction nucleotides: 4. Germline values: CDR1 SQVTM, CDR2 ANQGSEA. The CDR3 has 14 amino acids. CDR3 loop: CSVEIDRGPTEAFF. In DNA, the CDR3 is TGCAGCGTTGAAATTGACAGGGGGCCCACTGAAGCTTTCTTT.

This clone was seen a single time. The rearrangement joins TRBV7-2 to TRBJ2-3; D not certain. The CDR3 spans 16 residues. Germline V gene sequence: CDR1 SGHTA, CDR2 FQGNSA. The germline V and J ends were trimmed by 5 bases and 1 base, with 16 bases remaining between them. The CDR3 is CASSKTSQAGTDTQYF. CDR3 DNA: TGTGCCAGCAGCAAGACCTCCCAGGCTGGCACAGATACGCAGTATTTT.

The J gene is TRBJ2-5, the V gene TRBV4-2, with D possibly TRBD2 on 6 matching bases. V lost 0 bases and J 3 bases, leaving 8 bases between the germline ends. This CDR3 region has 14 residues. Germline values: CDR1 LGHNA, CDR2 YNFKEQ. Here the CDR3 reads CASSQDAGKETQYF. In nucleotides, the CDR3 is TGTGCCAGCAGCCAAGATGCGGGAAAAGAGACCCAGTACTTC.

The sample holds one count of this clone. The V gene is TRBV6-1, the J gene TRBJ2-3; 11 positions agree with TRBD2. CDR1 is MNHNS and CDR2 is SASEGT in the germline V gene. The CDR3 spans 21 residues. V lost 1 base to trimming and J lost 5 bases; unmatched junction nucleotides: 20. DNA for the CDR3: TGTGCCAGCAGTGAAGTGGTCCTCGGCACAGGGCTAGCGGGAGGAGGAGATACGCAGTATTTT. Residues: CASSEVVLGTGLAGGGDTQYF.

The rearrangement joins TRBV19 to TRBJ1-5, with D perhaps matching TRBD1 (5 bases). CDR1 is LNHDA and CDR2 is SQIVND in the germline V gene (reference sequence). The CDR3 consists of 13 residues. V lost 8 bases and J 0 bases, leaving 8 bases between the germline ends. CDR3 nucleotides: TGTGCCAGTGGGGCTCATAGCAATCAGCCCCAGCATTTT. It translates to CASGAHSNQPQHF. Drawing the rest from reference TRBV19 and TRBJ1-5, the complete variable domain is DGGITQSPKYLFRKEGQNVTLSCEQNLNHDAMYWYRQDPGQGLRLIYYSQIVNDFQKGDIAEGYSVSREKKESFPLTVTSAQKNPTAFYLCASGAHSNQPQHFGDGTRLSIL.

The chain links TRBV19 to TRBJ2-7; 8 nucleotides agree with TRBD1. The CDR3 length is 16 residues. CDR1 and CDR2 from the germline V gene are LNHDA and SQIVND (reference sequence). Trimming removed 3 bases from V and 5 bases from J; junction bases left unmatched: 12. CDR3 sequence reads: CASSIITGTGADEQYF. Here the CDR3 DNA reads TGTGCCAGTAGTATTATTACGGGGACAGGAGCTGACGAGCAGTACTTC.

The chain joins TRBV6-5 to TRBJ2-7, with 7 nucleotides matching TRBD2. The CDR3 sequence is 14 residues long. V was clipped by 2 bases and J by 0 bases; unmatched bases: 1. The germline V gene encodes CDR1 MNHEY and CDR2 SVGAGI. CDR3 in amino acids: CASSYAGASYEQYF. CDR3 nucleotide sequence: TGTGCCAGCAGTTACGCGGGAGCCTCCTACGAGCAGTACTTC.

V gene TRBV5-6 combines with J gene TRBJ1-2, with D possibly TRBD1 on 6 matching bases. CDR1 and CDR2 (germline): SGHDT, YYEEEE. V was cut by 1 base and J by 5 bases, with 15 bases left in between. The CDR3 is made up of 15 amino acids. CDR3 residues: CASSLWHREGYGYTF. CDR3 DNA sequence: TGTGCCAGCAGCTTGTGGCACAGGGAAGGGTATGGCTACACCTTC.

The rearrangement uses TRBV7-8 and TRBJ1-4, with D perhaps TRBD1 (5 bases). Germline CDR1 and CDR2: SGHVS and FQNEAQ. Trimming removed 0 bases from V and 8 bases from J, with 16 bases in between. The CDR3 contains 16 residues. The DNA of the CDR3 is TGTGCCAGCAGCTTAGCGAGCGTCTCGTCAGGGGAAAAACTGTTTTTT. Its protein product is CASSLASVSSGEKLFF.

This clone was observed once. The V and J genes are TRBV5-5 and TRBJ1-2; tentatively, D is TRBD1 (6 bases). V was trimmed by 0 bases and J by 4 bases, leaving 13 bases between them. The CDR3 is 15 residues long. Germline assignment: CDR1 SGHKS and CDR2 YYEKEE (reference sequence). The CDR3 DNA follows: TGTGCCAGCAGCTTGGAGCAGGGGAAATTCTATGGCTACACCTTC. The encoded protein is CASSLEQGKFYGYTF.

The rearrangement joins TRBV30 to TRBJ2-3, with a weak D call TRBD2 (6 bases). V lost 2 bases and J lost 0, with 9 bases in between. The germline CDR1 and CDR2 sequences are GTSNPN and SVGIG (reference sequence). The CDR3 has 14 residues. The CDR3, as DNA: TGTGCCTGGAGTTCGGGACTCAGCACAGATACGCAGTATTTT. The encoded protein is CAWSSGLSTDTQYF.

The sample holds a few counts of this clone. The chain couples TRBV19 to TRBJ1-2, with D uncertain. The CDR3 contains 15 residues. Deletions cut 9 bases from V and 4 bases from J, with 21 bases between. The germline V gene encodes CDR1 LNHDA and CDR2 SQIVND (reference sequence). The CDR3: CASYARPGKVYGYTF. CDR3 DNA sequence: TGTGCCAGCTACGCCAGGCCCGGGAAAGTCTATGGCTACACCTTC.

This rearrangement joins TRBV11-2 to TRBJ2-7; weak D call: TRBD2 (5 bases). V lost 8 bases and J 4 bases, leaving 18 bases between the germline ends. Looked up from germline, CDR1 is SGHAT and CDR2 is FQNNGV. This CDR3 has 14 amino acids. The CDR3 sequence is CASSFGVSSYEQYF. In DNA form, the CDR3 reads TGTGCCAGCTCTTTCGGGGTGTCTTCTTACGAGCAGTACTTC.

This chain links TRBV5-1 with TRBJ1-3, with D maybe TRBD1 (6 bases). The V end was cut by 3 bases, the J end by 3 bases, with 13 bases between. The CDR3 has 15 residues. Per germline, CDR1 SGHRS and CDR2 YFSETQ. In nucleotides, the CDR3 is TGCGCCAGCAGCTCAAGGACAGCCTTTGGAAACACCATATATTTT. Its protein is CASSSRTAFGNTIYF.

This clone is medium-sized in the sample. This chain uses TRBV19 with TRBJ2-1, with D perhaps matching TRBD2 (5 bases). V lost 7 bases and J 7 bases, leaving 14 bases between the germline ends. Germline V gives CDR1 LNHDA, CDR2 SQIVND (reference sequence). The CDR3 covers 13 residues. The CDR3, as DNA: TGTGCCAGTATCGGGCTAGCAGTGAATGAGCAGTTCTTC. Its translation is CASIGLAVNEQFF.

The gene calls are TRBV11-3 and TRBJ1-2; tentative D call: TRBD1 (6 bases). Germline V gives CDR1 SGHNT, CDR2 YENEEA. Trimming removed 1 base at V and 6 bases at J, with 12 bases between. This CDR3 contains 14 residues. The CDR3 DNA follows: TGTGCCAGCAGCTTAGTATGGGGGCAGGATGGCTACACCTTC. Its protein is CASSLVWGQDGYTF.

The V and J genes are TRBV27 and TRBJ2-7; 8 bases fit TRBD1. The CDR3 loop spans 16 amino acids. The germline V gene encodes CDR1 MNHEY and CDR2 SMNVEV (reference sequence). The ends lost 0 bases at V and 5 bases at J; junction bases unmatched: 9. CDR3 bases: TGTGCCAGCAGTTTATCTGGTCAGGGGGCGAAAAACGAGCAGTACTTC. Its protein is CASSLSGQGAKNEQYF.

V is TRBV4-3 and J is TRBJ1-1; 7 bases agree with TRBD1. CDR1 and CDR2 from the germline V gene are LGHNA and YSLEER. J gave up 3 bases and V 6 bases, and 19 bases lay outside the gene matches. The CDR3 totals 18 residues. Written as DNA, the CDR3 is TGCGCCAGCAGTCGTACAGGGGTTTGGGGTTCGGAGGACACTGAAGCTTTCTTT. Translating it yields CASSRTGVWGSEDTEAFF.

With respect to this clone: The CDR3 end shows no conserved phenylalanine or tryptophan, and so a read error is likely. It is unclear where the CDR3 begins or ends on the DNA, so no DNA is shown, and the CDR3 is as TCRdb lists it. The chain carries TRBV23-1 and TRBJ2-6; the table gives TRBD2 as D, unverified against the DNA. TRBV23-1 falls under the ORF class, with uncertain function. The length of the CDR3 is 9 amino acids, counting both ends. CDR3: CASSRPGGR.

V is TRBV6-5 and J is TRBJ2-3; the match to TRBD1 covers 9 bases. The germline CDR1 and CDR2 sequences are MNHEY and SVGAGI. V trimming: 2 bases; J trimming: 2 bases; junction bases outside the gene matches: 2. This CDR3 spans 15 amino acids. CDR3 DNA sequence: TGTGCCAGCAGTTACCGGACAGGGGACACAGATACGCAGTATTTT. Amino acids: CASSYRTGDTDTQYF.

This clone has just a few counts. V usage is TRBV6-5 and J usage is TRBJ1-1; tentatively, D is TRBD1 (5 bases). Germline CDR1 and CDR2: MNHEY and SVGAGI. The CDR3 is 14 amino acids. Between the trimmed V and J ends, which lost 6 bases and 1 base, there was a span of 12 bases. The CDR3 reads CASRTGGWNTEAFF. CDR3 DNA sequence: TGTGCCAGCAGGACCGGGGGGTGGAACACTGAAGCTTTCTTT.

This clone was observed a single time. The rearrangement links TRBV5-1 to TRBJ1-1; no clear D. In germline, CDR1 is SGHRS, CDR2 YFSETQ. This CDR3 region has 13 residues. V lost 5 bases to trimming and J lost 5 bases, with 13 bases between them. Written as DNA, the CDR3 is TGCGCCAGCAGGATTAATGGGAGAACTGAAGCTTTCTTT. Protein product: CASRINGRTEAFF.